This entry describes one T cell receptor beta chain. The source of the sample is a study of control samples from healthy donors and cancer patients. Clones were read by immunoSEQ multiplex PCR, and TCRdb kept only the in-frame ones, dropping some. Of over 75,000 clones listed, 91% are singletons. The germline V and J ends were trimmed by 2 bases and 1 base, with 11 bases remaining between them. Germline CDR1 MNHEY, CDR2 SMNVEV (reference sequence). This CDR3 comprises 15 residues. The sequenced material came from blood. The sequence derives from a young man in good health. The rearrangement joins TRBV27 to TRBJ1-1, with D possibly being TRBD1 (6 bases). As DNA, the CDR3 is TGTGCCAGCAGTTTAACACAGGGTAAGAACACTGAAGCTTTCTTT. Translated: CASSLTQGKNTEAFF.